These T cell receptor beta chains were read from a single sample in a study of T cell responses to AZD1222 COVID-19 vaccine. Assay used: immunoSEQ multiplex PCR; TCRdb lists only in-frame clones, some missing. Among fewer than 140,000 clones listed, 85% to 90% were seen once. The source material was peripheral blood, sampled on day 0 of AZD1222 vaccination. Every receptor here comes from an adult in good health. Each CDR3 is given without its conserved first and last residue. The order of the fields is V gene, J gene, CDR3 protein.

v_call: TRBV12-5
j_call: TRBJ2-3
cdr3_aa: ASGYGRTTDTQY

v_call: TRBV6-5
j_call: TRBJ2-7
cdr3_aa: ASSYRIWGGYEQY

v_call: TRBV27
j_call: TRBJ1-3
cdr3_aa: ASSSRRGNTIY

v_call: TRBV6-5
j_call: TRBJ1-2
cdr3_aa: ASSSSGTYGYT

v_call: TRBV6-1
j_call: TRBJ1-6
cdr3_aa: ASSEGAAGYNSPLH

v_call: TRBV6-2/TRBV6-3
j_call: TRBJ1-1
cdr3_aa: ASSYSFGRMNTEAF

v_call: TRBV4-1
j_call: TRBJ2-3
cdr3_aa: ASSGLLVTQY

v_call: TRBV29-1
j_call: TRBJ2-4
cdr3_aa: SVEGVGLAKNIQY

v_call: TRBV7-2
j_call: TRBJ1-6
cdr3_aa: ASSLGGARPSPLH

v_call: TRBV3-1/TRBV3-2
j_call: TRBJ1-6
cdr3_aa: ASSQAGSPLH

v_call: TRBV2
j_call: TRBJ1-1
cdr3_aa: ASREFAGLSEAF

v_call: TRBV15
j_call: TRBJ2-3
cdr3_aa: ATSRAQSTDTQY

v_call: TRBV5-1
j_call: TRBJ1-2
cdr3_aa: ASSLTNQGYGYT

v_call: TRBV2
j_call: TRBJ2-2
cdr3_aa: ASSDRGALSGELF

v_call: TRBV7-3
j_call: TRBJ1-1
cdr3_aa: ASSLRMSTEAF

v_call: TRBV5-1
j_call: TRBJ1-1
cdr3_aa: ASSLAQGNTEAF

v_call: TRBV19
j_call: TRBJ1-1
cdr3_aa: ASSIGGTTEAF

v_call: TRBV16
j_call: TRBJ2-3
cdr3_aa: ASSQSSIPTDTQY

v_call: TRBV9
j_call: TRBJ2-7
cdr3_aa: ASSVWGLAGDEQY

v_call: TRBV27
j_call: TRBJ2-1
cdr3_aa: ASSHPAGGYSYNEQF

v_call: TRBV27
j_call: TRBJ2-1
cdr3_aa: ASSFFRSYNEQF

v_call: TRBV20-1
j_call: TRBJ1-1
cdr3_aa: SALSLGEAF

v_call: TRBV9
j_call: TRBJ2-7
cdr3_aa: ASSLTSGNDEQY

v_call: TRBV2
j_call: TRBJ2-7
cdr3_aa: ASSEVLTYEQY

v_call: TRBV19
j_call: TRBJ1-3
cdr3_aa: ASIPTVSGNTIY

v_call: TRBV6-5
j_call: TRBJ1-2
cdr3_aa: ASSYLPTGGNYGYT

v_call: TRBV3-1/TRBV3-2
j_call: TRBJ2-2
cdr3_aa: ASSQDLNTGELF

v_call: TRBV27
j_call: TRBJ2-5
cdr3_aa: ASSSQQGGRETQY

v_call: TRBV7-9
j_call: TRBJ1-1
cdr3_aa: ASSLQGYTEAF

v_call: TRBV24-1
j_call: TRBJ2-4
cdr3_aa: ATSGRTGSLENIQY

v_call: TRBV11-2
j_call: TRBJ2-7
cdr3_aa: ASSPRLSEQY

v_call: TRBV6-5
j_call: TRBJ1-2
cdr3_aa: ASTLPRAFYGYT

v_call: TRBV7-2
j_call: TRBJ2-5
cdr3_aa: ASSPRDSPGETQY

v_call: TRBV10-2
j_call: TRBJ2-2
cdr3_aa: ASRGGGSNTGELF

v_call: TRBV21-1
j_call: TRBJ1-5
cdr3_aa: ASSYVGNQPQH

v_call: TRBV6-5
j_call: TRBJ1-1
cdr3_aa: ASSSREGDTEAF

v_call: TRBV5-6
j_call: TRBJ1-6
cdr3_aa: ASSQPGAGVDSPLH

v_call: TRBV12-3/TRBV12-4
j_call: TRBJ1-2
cdr3_aa: ASSGQSHGYT

v_call: TRBV19
j_call: TRBJ1-1
cdr3_aa: ASSSTGGTGEAF

v_call: TRBV5-1
j_call: TRBJ1-5
cdr3_aa: ASSLVGASNQPQH

v_call: TRBV15
j_call: TRBJ2-7
cdr3_aa: ATSRDLVGAGYEQY

v_call: TRBV6-5
j_call: TRBJ1-2
cdr3_aa: ASSMTGQIYGYT

v_call: TRBV7-3
j_call: TRBJ1-2
cdr3_aa: ASSPGGANYGYT

v_call: TRBV29-1
j_call: TRBJ2-1
cdr3_aa: SGGDLGNEQF

v_call: TRBV29-1
j_call: TRBJ1-1
cdr3_aa: SVEDPVAMKAF

v_call: TRBV2
j_call: TRBJ2-3
cdr3_aa: ASKLFTDTQY

v_call: TRBV7-2
j_call: TRBJ2-7
cdr3_aa: ASSLISGSSYEQY

v_call: TRBV15
j_call: TRBJ2-7
cdr3_aa: ATSSRPRSSYEQY

v_call: TRBV6-5
j_call: TRBJ2-1
cdr3_aa: ASISGTSRHNEQF

v_call: TRBV20-1
j_call: TRBJ1-1
cdr3_aa: SARDLRGTF

v_call: TRBV15
j_call: TRBJ2-5
cdr3_aa: ATSSRLASGQAQY

v_call: TRBV5-1
j_call: TRBJ2-2
cdr3_aa: ASSSRRLENTGELF